A selection of T cell receptor beta chains follows, all from one sample in a study of T cell responses to AZD1222 COVID-19 vaccine. Data came from immunoSEQ multiplex PCR; TCRdb stores just in-frame clones and leaves some out. The sample includes about 140,000 clones, about 91% seen only once; the top ten take approximately 3.5%. This specimen consisted of peripheral blood, obtained on day 0 of AZD1222 vaccination. These receptors came from an adult in good health. The CDR3 runs from the conserved cysteine through the conserved F or W. D genes are given only for firm matches. Clone sizes are given selectively: once, few, many, or a class where the clone is expanded.

CDR3nt: TGTGCCAGCGCGCCCTCCGGGACAGGGTATGACGAGCAGTACTTC
CDR3aa: CASAPSGTGYDEQYF
j_gene: TRBJ2-7
d_gene: TRBD1
v_gene: TRBV6-5
abundance: .

CDR3nt: TGTGCCAGCAGCGTAGACCCCACCTCTAGCGGGAGTTCCCGCTCCTACAATGAGCAGTTCTTC
CDR3aa: CASSVDPTSSGSSRSYNEQFF
j_gene: TRBJ2-1
d_gene: TRBD2
v_gene: TRBV9
abundance: .

CDR3nt: TGTGCCAGCAGTTACGCCGACAGGGGGCGACAGCCCCAGCATTTT
CDR3aa: CASSYADRGRQPQHF
j_gene: TRBJ1-5
d_gene: TRBD1
v_gene: TRBV6-2/TRBV6-3
abundance: .

CDR3nt: TGTGCCAGCAGCCCCCCCCAACTGGGTGGGAACACTGAAGCTTTCTTT
CDR3aa: CASSPPQLGGNTEAFF
j_gene: TRBJ1-1
d_gene: .
v_gene: TRBV7-9
abundance: .

CDR3nt: TGTGCCAGCAGCCAAGTCGGCTGGGTTGCAGCTGAAGCTTTCTTT
CDR3aa: CASSQVGWVAAEAFF
j_gene: TRBJ1-1
d_gene: .
v_gene: TRBV14
abundance: few

CDR3nt: TGTGCCACCAGCAGAGATAAGGTGGAAGTCGCTGGCTACACCTTC
CDR3aa: CATSRDKVEVAGYTF
j_gene: TRBJ1-2
d_gene: .
v_gene: TRBV15
abundance: .

CDR3nt: TGTGCCAGCAGCTTTACGGGACAGGGCGCTAGTGGCTACACCTTC
CDR3aa: CASSFTGQGASGYTF
j_gene: TRBJ1-2
d_gene: TRBD1
v_gene: TRBV3-1/TRBV3-2
abundance: .

CDR3nt: TGTGCCAGCAGCCAACAGGTTTACAATGAGCAGTTCTTC
CDR3aa: CASSQQVYNEQFF
j_gene: TRBJ2-1
d_gene: .
v_gene: TRBV16
abundance: .

CDR3nt: TGTGCCAGTAGTATCGGGACAGGGAACGTTAATGAAAAACTGTTTTTT
CDR3aa: CASSIGTGNVNEKLFF
j_gene: TRBJ1-4
d_gene: TRBD1
v_gene: TRBV19
abundance: .

CDR3nt: TGTGCCACCGACCAAGAATCTAGCACAGATACGCAGTATTTT
CDR3aa: CATDQESSTDTQYF
j_gene: TRBJ2-3
d_gene: .
v_gene: TRBV10-3
abundance: .

CDR3nt: TGTGCCAGCAGCTCTGACACCGCCTACGAGCAGTACTTC
CDR3aa: CASSSDTAYEQYF
j_gene: TRBJ2-7
d_gene: .
v_gene: TRBV6-5
abundance: .

CDR3nt: TGTGCCAGTAGTAGTTGGGGCACAGGATATAACTATGGCTACACCTTC
CDR3aa: CASSSWGTGYNYGYTF
j_gene: TRBJ1-2
d_gene: .
v_gene: TRBV19
abundance: .

CDR3nt: TGTGCCAGCAAGGGGGGGTACAATTCACCCCTCCACTTT
CDR3aa: CASKGGYNSPLHF
j_gene: TRBJ1-6
d_gene: .
v_gene: TRBV28
abundance: .

CDR3nt: TGTGCCAGCAGCCAAGGTGGGGCCGTCACAGATACGCAGTATTTT
CDR3aa: CASSQGGAVTDTQYF
j_gene: TRBJ2-3
d_gene: .
v_gene: TRBV3-1/TRBV3-2
abundance: once

CDR3nt: TGTGCCAGCACCCCGGGACTAGCGACGGACACCGGGGAGCTGTTTTTT
CDR3aa: CASTPGLATDTGELFF
j_gene: TRBJ2-2
d_gene: TRBD2
v_gene: TRBV5-8
abundance: .

CDR3nt: TGCGCCACAGTCGACTACGAGCAGTACTTC
CDR3aa: CATVDYEQYF
j_gene: TRBJ2-7
d_gene: .
v_gene: TRBV5-1
abundance: .

CDR3nt: TGCGCCTCGCCCCGGGCCTACAATCAGCCCCAGCATTTT
CDR3aa: CASPRAYNQPQHF
j_gene: TRBJ1-5
d_gene: .
v_gene: TRBV23-1
abundance: .

CDR3nt: TGTGCCAGCAGCCGCGGGGCCAACGTCCTGACTTTC
CDR3aa: CASSRGANVLTF
j_gene: TRBJ2-6
d_gene: .
v_gene: TRBV3-1/TRBV3-2
abundance: .